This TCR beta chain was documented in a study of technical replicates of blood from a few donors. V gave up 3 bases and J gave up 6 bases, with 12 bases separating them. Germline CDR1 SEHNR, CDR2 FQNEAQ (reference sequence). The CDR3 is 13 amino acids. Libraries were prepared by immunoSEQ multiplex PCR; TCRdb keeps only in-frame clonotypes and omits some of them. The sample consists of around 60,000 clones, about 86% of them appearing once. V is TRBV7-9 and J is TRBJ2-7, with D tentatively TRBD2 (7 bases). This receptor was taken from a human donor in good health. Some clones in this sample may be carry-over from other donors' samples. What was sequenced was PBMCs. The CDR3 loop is CASSFPGGLEQYF. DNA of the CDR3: TGTGCCAGCAGCTTCCCCGGGGGGCTCGAGCAGTACTTC.